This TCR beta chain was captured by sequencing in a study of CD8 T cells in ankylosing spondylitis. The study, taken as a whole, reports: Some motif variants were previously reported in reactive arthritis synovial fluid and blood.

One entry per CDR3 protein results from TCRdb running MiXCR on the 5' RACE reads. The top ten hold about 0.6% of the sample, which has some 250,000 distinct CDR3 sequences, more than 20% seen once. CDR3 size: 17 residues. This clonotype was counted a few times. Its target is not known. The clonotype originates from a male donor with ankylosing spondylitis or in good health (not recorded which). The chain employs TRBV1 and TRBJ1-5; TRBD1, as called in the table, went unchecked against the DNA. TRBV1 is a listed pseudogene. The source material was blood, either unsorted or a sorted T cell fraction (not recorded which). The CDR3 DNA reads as TGCACCAGCAGCCAAACAACCGGGGGAGATGGCAATCAGCCCCAGCATTTT. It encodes CTSSQTTGGDGNQPQHF.